These 20 T cell receptor beta chains were all obtained from the same sample, sequenced in a study of cytomegalovirus exposure and HLA in healthy donors. Amplification used 60 Vbeta primers and 13 Jbeta primers. Only in-frame clones appear in the TCRdb table, and some are missing; sequencing was by immunoSEQ multiplex PCR. The sample yields under 200,000 clones, around 75% seen once. The material sequenced was PBMCs. The receptors were sampled from a middle-aged man in good health and CMV-seropositive.

V is TRBV2 and J is TRBJ2-1, with TRBD2 as a possible D gene (6 bases). The CDR3 totals 11 residues. Germline CDR1 is SNHLY and CDR2 is FYNNEI. V was shortened by 7 bases and J by 7 bases, with 8 bases between the two germline ends. The CDR3: CASNGGNEQFF. DNA for the CDR3: TGTGCCAGCAATGGGGGGAATGAGCAGTTCTTC.

V usage is TRBV27 and J usage is TRBJ2-1; tentatively, D is TRBD1 (5 bases). Germline CDR1 is MNHEY and CDR2 is SMNVEV (reference sequence). Trimming cost V 5 bases and J 4 bases, with 9 bases left between them. This CDR3 spans 13 amino acids. The CDR3 region has the DNA TGTGCCAGCAGTCCCCAGGGTTACAATGAGCAGTTCTTC. The encoded protein is CASSPQGYNEQFF.

The V call is TRBV4-1, the J call TRBJ1-1; 12 bases map to TRBD1. The CDR3 contains 14 residues. Germline loops: CDR1 MGHRA, CDR2 YSYEKL. V lost 6 bases to trimming and J lost 7 bases; unmatched junction nucleotides: 6. CDR3 protein: CASSPGTGGFEAFF. CDR3 in DNA: TGCGCCAGCAGTCCCGGGACAGGGGGCTTTGAAGCTTTCTTT.

The V gene is TRBV28, the J gene TRBJ2-7; D might be TRBD1 (5 bases). With 5 bases removed from V and 2 bases from J, the gap between germline ends came to 10 bases. The CDR3 has 13 residues. Germline assignment: CDR1 MDHEN and CDR2 SYDVKM. This CDR3 reads CASSLTAAYEQYF. In nucleotides, the CDR3 is TGTGCCAGCAGTCTGACAGCAGCCTACGAGCAGTACTTC. Based on the CDR3 plus reference TRBV28 and TRBJ2-7, the full variable domain is DVKVTQSSRYLVKRTGEKVFLECVQDMDHENMFWYRQDPGLGLRLIYFSYDVKMKEKGDIPEGYSVSREKKERFSLILESASTNQTSMYLCASSLTAAYEQYFGPGTRLTVT.

In its sample, this clone was seen once. DNA of the CDR3: TGTGCCAGCAGCTCAAACATCAGGGGATTCACTGAAGCTTTCTTT. Its protein is CASSSNIRGFTEAFF. The chain joins TRBV7-9 to TRBJ1-1, with D possibly TRBD1 on 6 matching bases. CDR1 and CDR2 from the germline V gene are SEHNR and FQNEAQ (reference sequence). The V end lost 4 bases, the J end lost 4 bases, and 16 bases lay between the germline ends. CDR3 length equals 15 residues.

V gene TRBV9 combines with J gene TRBJ1-5; D gene unclear. Trimming took off 2 bases at V and 3 bases at J, with 9 bases between the two ends. From germline, CDR1 is SGDLS and CDR2 YYNGEE. The CDR3 sequence is 14 residues long. The CDR3 nucleotides read TGTGCCAGCAGCGTGGGCACGGTCAATCAGCCCCAGCATTTT. It specifies CASSVGTVNQPQHF.

This clone was observed a single time. The gene calls are TRBV27 and TRBJ2-3; no clear D gene. CDR1 is MNHEY, CDR2 SMNVEV, per germline (reference sequence). This CDR3 is built from 14 residues. The V end was cut by 6 bases, the J end by 0 bases, with 10 bases between. CDR3 region: CASRRSASTDTQYF. For the CDR3, the DNA is TGTGCCAGCAGGAGGTCTGCAAGCACAGATACGCAGTATTTT.

The rearrangement uses TRBV4-1 and TRBJ2-2; D is undetermined. The CDR3 sequence is 14 residues long. Germline lookup yields CDR1 MGHRA and CDR2 YSYEKL. V shed 1 base and J shed 0 bases, with 3 bases lying between them. The CDR3 protein is CASSQGANTGELFF. The CDR3 DNA sequence: TGCGCCAGCAGCCAAGGAGCGAACACCGGGGAGCTGTTTTTT.

This clone was recorded only once. CDR3 protein: CASSPDPPTSGGFVKNIQYF. The CDR3 DNA reads as TGTGCCAGCAGTCCAGACCCCCCGACTAGCGGGGGGTTCGTCAAAAACATTCAGTACTTC. The V call is TRBV27, the J call TRBJ2-4; the match to TRBD2 covers 13 bases. Looked up from germline, CDR1 is MNHEY and CDR2 is SMNVEV (reference sequence). The J segment lost 3 bases and the V segment lost 5 bases, leaving 16 bases of the junction unmatched. CDR3 length: 20 residues.

The genes are TRBV27 and TRBJ2-7; D possibly corresponds to TRBD1 (6 bases). This CDR3 has 17 amino acids. V lost 7 bases and J 2 bases, leaving 24 bases between the germline ends. Germline V CDR1 and CDR2: MNHEY, SMNVEV (reference sequence). CDR3 amino acids: CASTPPELWDTPYEQYF. Here the CDR3 DNA reads TGTGCCAGCACCCCCCCCGAGCTGTGGGACACCCCCTACGAGCAGTACTTC.

This chain links TRBV18 with TRBJ1-2; unclear D gene. Trimming stripped 3 bases from V and 2 bases from J, with 10 bases between. This CDR3 comprises 14 residues. The germline V gene has CDR1 KGHSH and CDR2 LQKENI. In DNA form, the CDR3 reads TGTGCCAGCTCACCGATCCAGGAAAACTATGGCTACACCTTC. Translated: CASSPIQENYGYTF.

This clone was observed once. V and J are TRBV29-1 and TRBJ1-2; TRBD1 matches at 7 bases. The V and J ends lost 5 bases and 2 bases, in that order; junction bases with no gene match: 8. This CDR3 is built from 14 residues. CDR1 and CDR2 (germline): SQVTM, ANQGSEA. The CDR3 reads CSVSGRDSNYGYTF. As DNA, the CDR3 is TGCAGCGTTTCTGGACGGGACAGCAACTATGGCTACACCTTC.

J is TRBJ2-1 and V is TRBV10-1; D possibly corresponds to TRBD2 (5 bases). The CDR3 contains 17 residues. Germline V gene sequence: CDR1 WNHNN, CDR2 SYGVQD (reference sequence). Between the trimmed V and J ends, which lost 0 bases and 0 bases, there was a span of 12 bases. The CDR3 loop reads CASSESSQRLSYNEQFF. The CDR3 DNA follows: TGCGCCAGCAGTGAGTCGAGCCAGCGGCTCTCCTACAATGAGCAGTTCTTC.

This clone showed up just a few times. This chain connects TRBV6-1 to TRBJ2-1, with TRBD2 identical over 9 bases. After removal of 2 bases from V and 4 bases from J, the junction contained 6 bases not matched to a gene. Germline V lookup: CDR1 MNHNS, CDR2 SASEGT. This CDR3 is built from 16 residues. CDR3 in DNA: TGTGCCAGCAGTGAATTAGGTCTAGCGGGGTACAATGAGCAGTTCTTC. Translation: CASSELGLAGYNEQFF.

This chain connects TRBV7-9 to TRBJ1-1; TRBD1 agrees at 7 bases. Trimming cost V 5 bases and J 9 bases; bases outside gene matches: 12. The CDR3 length is 14 residues. Germline V gene lookup returns CDR1 SEHNR and CDR2 FQNEAQ (reference sequence). The CDR3 nucleotides are TGTGCCAGCAGCCCAACCCCGGGACAGATCAAAGCTTTCTTT. It specifies CASSPTPGQIKAFF.

The J gene is TRBJ2-7, the V gene TRBV7-2; a possible D gene is TRBD2 (6 bases). The CDR3 consists of 14 residues. Germline assignment: CDR1 SGHTA and CDR2 FQGNSA. The ends were cut back, 3 bases at V and 2 bases at J, with 11 bases in the middle. The CDR3 DNA is TGTGCCAGCAGCTTCGATCCGGGAGCCTACGAGCAGTACTTC. As protein: CASSFDPGAYEQYF.

The chain has TRBV27 and TRBJ1-2; 7 bases fit TRBD1. The germline V gene encodes CDR1 MNHEY and CDR2 SMNVEV (reference sequence). The CDR3 totals 14 residues. V shed 6 bases and J 5 bases; nucleotides not matched to a gene: 9. The CDR3 bases are TGTGCCAGCAGCTGGGACAGCACTAGATATGGCTACACCTTC. It codes for CASSWDSTRYGYTF.

In its sample, this clone was seen a few times. The chain carries TRBV5-1 and TRBJ1-2; D might be TRBD1 (6 bases). The CDR3 is 13 amino acids. Deletions cut 4 bases from V and 4 bases from J, with 11 bases between. Per the germline V gene, CDR1 is SGHRS and CDR2 is YFSETQ. CDR3 region: CASSPGQLYGYTF. CDR3 sequence (DNA): TGCGCCAGCAGCCCTGGACAGCTCTATGGCTACACCTTC. Supplemented by reference TRBV5-1 and TRBJ1-2, the full variable domain reads KAGVTQTPRYLIKTRGQQVTLSCSPISGHRSVSWYQQTPGQGLQFLFEYFSETQRNKGNFPGRFSGRQFSNSRSEMNVSTLELGDSALYLCASSPGQLYGYTFGSGTRLTVV.

This chain uses TRBV15 with TRBJ2-7; possibly TRBD1 for D (6 bases). Germline lookup yields CDR1 LNHNV and CDR2 YYDKDF (reference sequence). CDR3 length equals 15 residues. V lost 1 base, J lost 3 bases, and 13 bases lay in between. The CDR3 coding sequence is TGTGCCACCAGCAGAGGGGGGACACTACGCTACGAGCAGTACTTC. Encoded protein: CATSRGGTLRYEQYF.

The chain combines TRBV7-9 with TRBJ2-1; D unresolved. The V end was cut by 3 bases, the J end by 7 bases, with 13 bases between. CDR1 SEHNR and CDR2 FQNEAQ come from the germline V gene (reference sequence). The CDR3 extends over 14 amino acids. The CDR3 DNA is TGTGCCAGCAGCTTCAAGGCAGACGGGAATGAGCAGTTCTTC. Translating it yields CASSFKADGNEQFF.